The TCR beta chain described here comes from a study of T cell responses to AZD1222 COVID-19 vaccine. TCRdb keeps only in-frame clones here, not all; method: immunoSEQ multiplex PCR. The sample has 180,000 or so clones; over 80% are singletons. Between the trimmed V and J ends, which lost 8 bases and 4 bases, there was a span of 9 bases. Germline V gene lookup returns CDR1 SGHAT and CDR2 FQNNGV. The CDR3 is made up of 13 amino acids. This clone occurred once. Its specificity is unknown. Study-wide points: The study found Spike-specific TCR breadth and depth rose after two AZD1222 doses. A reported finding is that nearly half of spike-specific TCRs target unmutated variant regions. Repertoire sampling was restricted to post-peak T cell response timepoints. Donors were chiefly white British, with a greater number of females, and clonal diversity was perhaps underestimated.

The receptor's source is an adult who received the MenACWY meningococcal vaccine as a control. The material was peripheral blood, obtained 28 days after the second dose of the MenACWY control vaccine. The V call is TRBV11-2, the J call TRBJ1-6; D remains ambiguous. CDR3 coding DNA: TGTGCCAGCGCAGACTTTTATAATTCACCCCTCCACTTT. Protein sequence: CASADFYNSPLHF.